This T cell receptor (beta chain) was sequenced for a study of molecular identifiers for immune sequencing clone quantification. Whole-study findings and limits: Detecting spiked Jurkat TCR RNA from one cell among around 930,000 naive cells was reportedly possible. Barcode-sharing identical TCR molecules could underestimate highly expanded clone sizes. Beyond 20 RNA copies, clones held over 99% of effector molecules, compared with under 1% in naive cells.

This clonotype came up many times. What it binds is unknown. Between the trimmed V and J ends, which lost 2 bases and 2 bases, there was a span of 11 bases. This CDR3 is built from 14 residues. Germline V gives CDR1 GTSNPN, CDR2 SVGIG (reference sequence). One entry per CDR3 protein, called by TCRdb with MiXCR from the PCR reads. The data hold approximately 500,000 distinct CDR3 sequences, with 20% to 25% observed a single time. The receptor comes from a human donor in good health. Some libraries in this study had Jurkat cell RNA spiked in. Sequences were obtained from naive CD8+ T cells from blood, with Jurkat cell RNA spiked in. This sample's subset: FACS-sorted CD8+CD4-CCR7+CD45RA+ naive T cells. The V call is TRBV30, the J call TRBJ2-3, with a tentative D call TRBD2 (6 bases). CDR3 sequence (DNA): TGTGCCTGGAGTTTTAGCGGAAACACAGATACGCAGTATTTT. Its protein product is CAWSFSGNTDTQYF.